What follows is one T cell receptor (beta chain) and its context. Other DNA sequences within the sample encode an identical CDR3. This CDR3 comprises 13 residues. From germline, CDR1 is LNHNV and CDR2 YYDKDF (reference sequence). V lost 0 bases to trimming and J lost 4 bases, with 7 bases between them. Cohort 3 recovered donors had two negative PCRs, clearance, or symptom resolution. These data originate in a study of blood T cell repertoires in COVID-19. Clones were read by immunoSEQ multiplex PCR, and TCRdb kept only the in-frame ones, dropping some. The sample has roughly 350,000 clones, around 90% seen once.

What was sequenced was PBMCs or T cells enriched from blood (not recorded which). The J gene is TRBJ2-7, the V gene TRBV15; D gene unclear. The source is a woman under 40 who had recovered from COVID-19. CDR3: CATSRDPGYEQYF. For the CDR3, the DNA is TGTGCCACCAGCAGAGATCCGGGTTACGAGCAGTACTTC.